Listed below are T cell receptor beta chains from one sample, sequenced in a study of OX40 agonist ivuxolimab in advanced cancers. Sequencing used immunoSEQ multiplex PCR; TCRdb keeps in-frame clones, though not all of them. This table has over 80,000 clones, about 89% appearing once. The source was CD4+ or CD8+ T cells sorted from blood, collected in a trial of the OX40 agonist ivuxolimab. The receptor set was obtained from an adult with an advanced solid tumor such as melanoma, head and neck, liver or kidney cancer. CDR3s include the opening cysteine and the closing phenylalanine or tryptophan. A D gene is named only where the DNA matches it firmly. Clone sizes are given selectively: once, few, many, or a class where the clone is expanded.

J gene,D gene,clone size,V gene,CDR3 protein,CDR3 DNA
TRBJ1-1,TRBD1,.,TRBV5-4,CASSLDRGNTEAFF,TGTGCCAGCAGCTTGGACAGGGGGAACACTGAAGCTTTCTTT
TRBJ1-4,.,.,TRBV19,CASHRALYNEKLFF,TGTGCCAGTCACAGGGCGCTTTACAATGAAAAACTGTTTTTT
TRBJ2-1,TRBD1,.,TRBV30,CAWSVGQGNYNEQFF,TGTGCCTGGAGTGTAGGACAGGGGAACTACAATGAGCAGTTCTTC
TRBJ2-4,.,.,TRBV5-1,CASSLGGWDIQYF,TGCGCCAGCAGCTTGGGTGGTTGGGACATTCAGTACTTC
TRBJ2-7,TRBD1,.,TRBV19,CASSDRLGTGRLWEQYF,TGTGCCAGTAGTGACCGGCTCGGGACAGGGCGTTTGTGGGAGCAGTACTTC
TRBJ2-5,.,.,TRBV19,CASSIRGQTQYF,TGTGCCAGTAGTATCCGGGGACAGACCCAGTACTTC
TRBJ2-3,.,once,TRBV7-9,CASSSGAQRGTDTQYF,TGTGCCAGCAGTTCCGGGGCTCAGAGGGGCACAGATACGCAGTATTTT
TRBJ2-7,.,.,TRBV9,CASSVEVWSYEQYF,TGTGCCAGCAGCGTAGAGGTATGGTCCTACGAGCAGTACTTC
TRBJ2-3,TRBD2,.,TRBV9,CASSVAGGPPDTQYF,TGTGCCAGCAGCGTAGCGGGAGGGCCTCCAGATACGCAGTATTTT
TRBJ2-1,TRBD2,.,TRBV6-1,CASSALAGLIYNEQFF,TGTGCCAGCAGTGCACTAGCGGGCCTGATCTACAATGAGCAGTTCTTC
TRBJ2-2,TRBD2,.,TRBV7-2,CASSLRTSGRAGELFF,TGTGCCAGCAGCTTACGGACTAGCGGGAGGGCCGGGGAGCTGTTTTTT
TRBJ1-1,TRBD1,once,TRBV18,CASSLTLPGQGRNTEAFF,TGTGCCAGCTCACTGACACTTCCGGGACAGGGACGGAACACTGAAGCTTTCTTT
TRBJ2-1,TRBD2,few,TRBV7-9,CASSQLAGSYNEQFF,TGTGCCAGCAGCCAACTAGCGGGGTCCTACAATGAGCAGTTCTTC
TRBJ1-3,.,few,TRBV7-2,CASRQGGNTIYF,TGTGCCAGCAGGCAAGGGGGAAACACCATATATTTT
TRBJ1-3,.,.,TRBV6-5,CASSYGRTSGNTIYF,TGTGCCAGCAGTTACGGCAGAACCTCTGGAAACACCATATATTTT
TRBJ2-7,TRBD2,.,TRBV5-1,CASSLGASGSEQYF,TGCGCCAGCAGCCTGGGAGCTAGCGGAAGCGAGCAGTACTTC
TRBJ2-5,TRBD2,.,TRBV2,CASSETASGRQETQYF,TGTGCCAGCAGTGAAACGGCTAGCGGGAGGCAAGAGACCCAGTACTTC
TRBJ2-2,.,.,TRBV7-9,CASSVLIGELFF,TGTGCCAGCAGCGTACTGATTGGGGAGCTGTTTTTT
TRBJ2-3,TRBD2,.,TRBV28,CASSLAGFTDTQYF,TGTGCCAGCAGTCTAGCGGGATTCACAGATACGCAGTATTTT
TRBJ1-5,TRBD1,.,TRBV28,CASSLFFGQGAQQPQHF,TGTGCCAGCAGTTTATTTTTTGGACAGGGGGCTCAGCAGCCCCAGCATTTT
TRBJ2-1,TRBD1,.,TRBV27,CASKRGTDIYNEQFF,TGTGCCAGCAAAAGGGGGACAGACATCTACAATGAGCAGTTCTTC
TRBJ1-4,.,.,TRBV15,CATSRAVGQFFEKLFF,TGTGCCACCAGCAGAGCGGTGGGGCAGTTTTTTGAAAAACTGTTTTTT
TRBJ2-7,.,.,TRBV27,CASSFYGAAAYEQYF,TGTGCCAGCAGTTTTTATGGGGCAGCAGCCTACGAGCAGTACTTC
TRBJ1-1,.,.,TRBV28,CASSTVADTEAFF,TGTGCCAGCAGTACCGTGGCCGACACTGAAGCTTTCTTT
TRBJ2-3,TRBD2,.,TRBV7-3,CASSPSGRADTQYF,TGTGCCAGCAGCCCCTCTGGGAGGGCAGATACGCAGTATTTT
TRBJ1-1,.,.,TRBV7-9,CASSFGRNTEAFF,TGTGCCAGCAGCTTCGGCAGGAACACTGAAGCTTTCTTT
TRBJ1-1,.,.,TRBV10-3,CAISEQGQNTEAFF,TGTGCCATCAGTGAACAAGGACAGAACACTGAAGCTTTCTTT
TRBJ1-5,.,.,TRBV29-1,CSVAQGGGNQPQHF,TGCAGCGTTGCCCAAGGCGGGGGGAATCAGCCCCAGCATTTT
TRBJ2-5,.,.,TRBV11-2,CASSKARDSMYQETQYF,TGTGCCAGCAGCAAAGCCCGGGACTCTATGTACCAAGAGACCCAGTACTTC
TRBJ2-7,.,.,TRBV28,CASTPGAGVPLLYEQYF,TGTGCCAGCACCCCAGGGGCGGGAGTCCCACTACTCTACGAGCAGTACTTC
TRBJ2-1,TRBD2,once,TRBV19,CASSRLAGLNNEQFF,TGTGCCAGTAGTCGACTAGCGGGATTAAACAATGAGCAGTTCTTC
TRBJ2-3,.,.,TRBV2,CASSGLGPSTDTQYF,TGTGCCAGCAGTGGCCTCGGGCCCTCCACAGATACGCAGTATTTT
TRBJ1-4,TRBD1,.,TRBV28,CASSLFTTGGSEKLFF,TGTGCCAGCAGTTTATTTACTACAGGGGGCTCGGAAAAACTGTTTTTT